The rows below give T cell receptor beta chains drawn from one sample of a study of T-cell reconstitution after alpha-beta-depleted transplantation in children. MiXCR was run by TCRdb on the PCR reads, yielding one entry per CDR3 protein. This sample carries about 610,000 distinct CDR3 sequences, 10% to 13% of them seen once, and the ten largest clones take 4%. The sample here was PBMCs from the stem cell graft donor, taken from the stem cell graft. These receptors came from a human donor who donated a stem cell graft to a child with acute myeloid leukemia. Each CDR3 is given with its conserved first and last residue. Fields, in order: J gene, V gene, CDR3 protein.

TRBJ2-3 | TRBV29-1 | CSVDRPSVDGDTQYF
TRBJ2-2 | TRBV29-1 | CSVLLAGGPTGELFF
TRBJ1-4 | TRBV7-2 | CASSPRARGEKLFF
TRBJ2-3 | TRBV24-1 | CATSSTGGLDTQYF
TRBJ1-3 | TRBV20-1 | CSARPRQGNTNTIYF
TRBJ2-5 | TRBV10-2 | CASGQSSETQYF
TRBJ2-5 | TRBV29-1 | CSAMDAAQYF
TRBJ1-1 | TRBV29-1 | CSVELRGDTEAFF
TRBJ2-1 | TRBV18 | CASSPSGLAGLWEQFF
TRBJ1-1 | TRBV10-3 | CSAQQGQNTEAFF
TRBJ2-7 | TRBV25-1 | CASSPRDRGSEQYF
TRBJ2-1 | TRBV5-1 | CASSLDPGTGNEQFF
TRBJ2-7 | TRBV20-1 | CSARWGVGYEQYF
TRBJ1-5 | TRBV6-4 | CASSDPNGGLSNQPQHF
TRBJ2-6 | TRBV20-1 | CSAREGTSGSSGANVLTF
TRBJ2-7 | TRBV6-2/TRBV6-3 | CASSWTGTVTYEQYF
TRBJ2-3 | TRBV12-3/TRBV12-4 | CASSQTGGTDTQYF
TRBJ1-1 | TRBV6-5 | CASSYPGQPRAFF
TRBJ2-3 | TRBV9 | CASSDTSGSLTDTQYF
TRBJ2-7 | TRBV20-1 | CSGRWLSPSYEQYF
TRBJ2-4 | TRBV29-1 | CSVRDPGGNIQYF
TRBJ2-7 | TRBV7-8 | CASSWAGTYEQYF
TRBJ2-5 | TRBV7-2 | CASSLAQGIETQYF
TRBJ2-2 | TRBV6-5 | CASSRRPNTGELFF
TRBJ2-5 | TRBV20-1 | CSARDERRRETQYF
TRBJ2-1 | TRBV9 | CASSVHSGLGIGEQFF
TRBJ2-7 | TRBV19 | CASRDGQGPLNEQYF
TRBJ2-2 | TRBV28 | CASIIDRGQGTGELFF
TRBJ2-1 | TRBV7-9 | CASIVAGVGNEQFF
TRBJ2-1 | TRBV6-2/TRBV6-3 | CASNRLAGVGNEQFF
TRBJ2-7 | TRBV29-1 | CSVTGTANSYEQYF
TRBJ1-1 | TRBV20-1 | CSALEQGARAFF
TRBJ2-1 | TRBV5-6 | CASSRTSGKHNEQFF
TRBJ2-7 | TRBV20-1 | CSARDRAAYEQYF
TRBJ2-7 | TRBV20-1 | CSASFETYEQYF
TRBJ1-1 | TRBV7-9 | CASSPWGGDTEAFF
TRBJ2-3 | TRBV4-3 | CASSQDRNTQYF
TRBJ2-5 | TRBV20-1 | CSATSGTLQETQYF
TRBJ2-6 | TRBV7-2 | CASSFGQTSGANVLTF
TRBJ2-1 | TRBV11-1 | CASSPPGWPHNEQFF
TRBJ2-5 | TRBV5-1 | CASSLQGLAGETQYF
TRBJ1-1 | TRBV20-1 | CSAKRWDRGTEAFF
TRBJ2-5 | TRBV12-3/TRBV12-4 | CASRRGTSGRRETQYF
TRBJ2-3 | TRBV11-2 | CASTRPLAGGASTDTQYF
TRBJ2-2 | TRBV6-1 | CASSEEGIGELFF
TRBJ2-7 | TRBV27 | CASSLKFAYEQYF
TRBJ1-2 | TRBV28 | CASHPLGNLNGYTF
TRBJ2-2 | TRBV12-3/TRBV12-4 | CASRLGELFF
TRBJ2-7 | TRBV7-9 | CASSLVGSRSEQYF
TRBJ2-1 | TRBV7-2 | CASSSTVASGNEQFF